These 10 T cell receptor beta chains were sequenced from one sample in a study of blood T cells in healthy people across ages. Primed by a sample-barcoded 5' primer and a J-beta primer mix, a second PCR proceeded for 7 to 11 cycles. TCRdb reprocessed the 5' RACE reads via MiXCR and lists one record per CDR3 protein. The sample has about 1.4 million distinct CDR3 sequences; approximately 59% are singletons. Sequencing was performed on blood. The receptors derive from a man aged 18 to 35 in good health.

In its sample, this clonotype was seen once. V usage is TRBV27 and J usage is TRBJ1-2; possibly TRBD1 for D (6 bases). CDR1 and CDR2 from the germline V gene are MNHEY and SMNVEV (reference sequence). Trimming stripped 6 bases from V and 1 base from J, with 15 bases between. This CDR3 is built from 15 residues. Here the CDR3 reads CASSLTGTLNYGYTF. In DNA form, the CDR3 reads TGTGCCAGCAGCTTAACCGGGACACTTAACTATGGCTACACCTTC.

The table lists this clonotype with a count of one. The chain uses TRBV5-8 and TRBJ2-1; D is tentatively TRBD1 or TRBD2 (5 bases each). Germline CDR1 is SGHTS and CDR2 is YDEGEE. V lost 0 bases and J 8 bases, leaving 15 bases between the germline ends. CDR3 size: 15 residues. As DNA, the CDR3 is TGTGCCAGCAGCTTGGAAGGGGCGGGTGGTGATGAGCAGTTCTTC. Amino acid sequence: CASSLEGAGGDEQFF.

The J gene is TRBJ2-3, the V gene TRBV6-1, with 7 bases that match TRBD2. This CDR3 spans 16 amino acids. The trim removed 4 bases at V and 2 bases at J, leaving 9 bases unmatched. Germline CDR1 is MNHNS and CDR2 is SASEGT. CDR3 nucleotide sequence: TGTGCCAGCAGTGTCGTGGGGGGGGGGATCACAGATACGCAGTATTTT. Encoded protein: CASSVVGGGITDTQYF.

The chain is built from TRBV7-2 and TRBJ2-1, with D possibly being TRBD2 (8 bases). This CDR3 is 16 amino acids long. Trimming shortened V by 5 bases and J by 10 bases, and 24 bases separated the two germline ends. Germline CDR1 SGHTA, CDR2 FQGNSA. The CDR3 DNA reads as TGTGCCAGCAGCCCCCCTGGACTAGCCCTGACAGGGGAGCAGTTCTTC. Encoded protein: CASSPPGLALTGEQFF.

The chain couples TRBV2 to TRBJ2-3; either TRBD1 or TRBD2 may fit D (6 bases each). Trimming removed 8 bases at V and 6 bases at J, with 18 bases between. This CDR3 region has 14 residues. Germline V gene lookup returns CDR1 SNHLY and CDR2 FYNNEI. The CDR3 spells CASAGQGTPDTQYF. The CDR3 bases are TGTGCCAGCGCGGGACAAGGGACCCCGGATACGCAGTATTTT. Complete variable domain (other parts from reference TRBV2 and TRBJ2-3): EPEVTQTPSHQVTQMGQEVILRCVPISNHLYFYWYRQILGQKVEFLVSFYNNEISEKSEIFDDQFSVERPDGSNFTLKIRSTKLEDSAMYFCASAGQGTPDTQYFGPGTRLTVL.

This clonotype showed up just a few times. The chain carries TRBV6-6 and TRBJ2-3; no clear D gene. Trimming shortened V by 0 bases and J by 0 bases, and 10 bases separated the two germline ends. The CDR3 runs 16 residues. Germline V gene lookup returns CDR1 MNHNY and CDR2 SVGAGI (reference sequence). The CDR3 DNA reads as TGTGCCAGCAGTTACTCGGCGAGAACTAGCACAGATACGCAGTATTTT. Translation gives CASSYSARTSTDTQYF.

This clonotype was detected only a few times. The rearrangement links TRBV27 to TRBJ2-5; TRBD1 agrees at 9 bases. The CDR3 length is 16 residues. V lost 5 bases to trimming and J lost 1 base; unmatched junction nucleotides: 8. Looked up from germline, CDR1 is MNHEY and CDR2 is SMNVEV (reference sequence). The CDR3 DNA reads as TGTGCCAGCAGTCCCACAGGGGGCGGTACCCAAGAGACCCAGTACTTC. It codes for CASSPTGGGTQETQYF.

This clonotype was counted between two and nine times. The chain is built from TRBV13 and TRBJ2-3; D not certain. This CDR3 comprises 14 residues. V gave up 5 bases and J gave up 0 bases, with 9 bases separating them. Germline assignment: CDR1 PRHDT and CDR2 FYEKMQ (reference sequence). In DNA form, the CDR3 reads TGTGCCAGCAGCCCAGCCCCTAGCACAGATACGCAGTATTTT. Translated, it gives CASSPAPSTDTQYF.

V and J are TRBV20-1 and TRBJ1-2, with 10 positions matching TRBD1. The CDR3 is 12 amino acids. In germline, CDR1 is DFQATT, CDR2 SNEGSKA (reference sequence). The junction had 3 bases not matched to a gene; V was cut back by 5 bases and J by 6 bases. This CDR3 is CSAGTGDDGYTF. CDR3 DNA: TGCAGTGCTGGGACAGGGGATGATGGCTACACCTTC.

The V call is TRBV5-5, the J call TRBJ2-1; 13 bases agree with TRBD2. CDR1 is SGHKS, CDR2 YYEKEE, per germline (reference sequence). Trimming cost V 0 bases and J 3 bases; bases outside gene matches: 3. The CDR3 runs to 17 residues. The CDR3 nucleotides are TGTGCCAGCAGCTTGGAAGGGACTAGCGGGATCTACAATGAGCAGTTCTTC. It yields the protein CASSLEGTSGIYNEQFF.